A selection of T cell receptor beta chains follows, all from one sample in a study of T cells in Graves' hyperthyroidism and ophthalmopathy. TCRdb ran MiXCR on the multiplex PCR reads and lists one entry per CDR3 protein. This table holds about 480,000 distinct CDR3 sequences, approximately 15% found once. Input material: blood. These receptors were collected from a woman between 18 and 29 years old with Graves' hyperthyroidism. Both conserved end residues are part of each CDR3. A D gene is named only where the DNA matches it firmly. Clone size is shown for a subset of rows, as once, few, many or a class of expanded clone.

TRBD1	TRBV7-9	TRBJ2-6	-	TGTGCCAGCAGCTACTTTCGGACAGGGAAGAGCTCTGGGGCCAACGTCCTGACTTTC	CASSYFRTGKSSGANVLTF
TRBD2	TRBV6-1	TRBJ2-1	many	TGTGCCAGCAGTTACCACGGGGGACTAGCGGGTTACAATGAGCAGTTCTTC	CASSYHGGLAGYNEQFF
-	TRBV12-3/TRBV12-4	TRBJ1-4	many	TGTGCCAGCAGTTTGGGGGCGGAAAAACTGTTTTTT	CASSLGAEKLFF
TRBD2	TRBV2	TRBJ2-1	many	TGTGCCAGCAGTGCTAGCGGGAGATACAATGAGCAGTTCTTC	CASSASGRYNEQFF
TRBD2	TRBV5-1	TRBJ2-1	once	TGCGCCAGCAGCGGCTCGACTAGCGCGTACAATGAGCAGTTCTTC	CASSGSTSAYNEQFF
-	TRBV30	TRBJ1-1	many	TGTGCCTGGAGTCCCCAGGGAATTGAAGCTTTCTTT	CAWSPQGIEAFF
-	TRBV27	TRBJ1-2	many	TGTGCCAGCAGCTCGACCCTCGTCGGGGGTGGCTACACCTTC	CASSSTLVGGGYTF
TRBD1	TRBV12-3/TRBV12-4	TRBJ1-4	many	TGTGCCAGCCTTAACACGGGACAGGGGGCCGAGGGACGTGAAAAACTGTTTTTT	CASLNTGQGAEGREKLFF
TRBD1	TRBV27	TRBJ2-7	once	TGTGCCAGCACCCCCGGTGGGACAGGGGGCACCTACGAGCAGTACTTC	CASTPGGTGGTYEQYF
TRBD2	TRBV11-2	TRBJ2-3	-	TGTGCCAGCAGGAGAGGGGGGGTAGCGGGATCCGGAATAGATACGCAGTATTTT	CASRRGGVAGSGIDTQYF
TRBD2	TRBV24-1	TRBJ2-3	-	TGTGCCACCAGTGATGGGGCAGCGGGGCAGGTAGTGGCAGATACGCAGTATTTT	CATSDGAAGQVVADTQYF
TRBD2	TRBV6-2/TRBV6-3	TRBJ2-3	few	TGTGCCAGCAGCCTACCTCCGGGACTAGCGGGGGCAGGAGATACGCAGTATTTT	CASSLPPGLAGAGDTQYF
TRBD2	TRBV20-1	TRBJ2-7	many	TGCAGTGCTAGACTAAGGACTAGCGGGATCTACGAGCAGTACTTC	CSARLRTSGIYEQYF
TRBD2	TRBV2	TRBJ2-5	many	TGTGCCAGCGAATGGGAGGGAATGGAGACCCAGTACTTC	CASEWEGMETQYF
TRBD1	TRBV11-2	TRBJ1-1	many	TGTGCCAGCTCCGACCGGCGTCTCGGACAGGGAAACACTGAAGCTTTCTTT	CASSDRRLGQGNTEAFF
-	TRBV24-1	TRBJ2-7	many	TGTGCCACCAGTGATGCCCGGGACGGAAACTACGAGCAGTACTTC	CATSDARDGNYEQYF
-	TRBV28	TRBJ1-1	-	TGTGCCAGCAGTTCTCAGGGCATGGCGAACACTGAAGCTTTCTTT	CASSSQGMANTEAFF
TRBD2	TRBV19	TRBJ2-1	few	TGTGCCAGTAGTCCCTTAGCGGGAGTGGGCAATGAGCAGTTCTTC	CASSPLAGVGNEQFF
TRBD2	TRBV28	TRBJ2-2	-	TGTGCCAGCAGTTCTGGACTAGCCGACACCGGGGAGCTGTTTTTT	CASSSGLADTGELFF
-	TRBV14	TRBJ1-1	many	TGTGCCAGCAGCCAGTACGGTTTTGGTGCTGAAGCTTTCTTT	CASSQYGFGAEAFF
-	TRBV9	TRBJ1-1	many	TGTGCCAGCAGCCCCGGGCCCAAGCAAGCTTTCTTT	CASSPGPKQAFF
-	TRBV4-1	TRBJ1-1	few	TGCGCCAGCAGCCAAACAAGGGGAGGCACTGAAGCTTTCTTT	CASSQTRGGTEAFF
TRBD1	TRBV7-2	TRBJ1-2	many	TGTGCCAGCAGCTTAGCCGGACAGGGTGTCTATGGCTACACCTTC	CASSLAGQGVYGYTF
TRBD1	TRBV11-2	TRBJ2-3	many	TGTGCCAGCACTCCGGGACAGGGTGTTTGGGGGCTAATCACAGGGCGGGATACGCAGTATTTT	CASTPGQGVWGLITGRDTQYF
TRBD2	TRBV19	TRBJ2-2	many	TGTGCCAGCGGGGGGGCATTCACCGGGGAGCTGTTTTTT	CASGGAFTGELFF
-	TRBV6-5	TRBJ2-2	-	TGTGCCAGCAGTTACGGGCGGGAAGGAACCGGGGAGCTGTTTTTT	CASSYGREGTGELFF
-	TRBV20-1	TRBJ1-1	many	TGCAGTGCTAGTCCCGCGCCAGGAGGGGTGAACACTGAAGCTTTCTTT	CSASPAPGGVNTEAFF
TRBD2	TRBV20-1	TRBJ2-3	-	TGCAGTGCTAGCTCGGGAGGGCCACCCGATACGCAGTATTTT	CSASSGGPPDTQYF
TRBD1	TRBV6-1	TRBJ1-1	many	TGTGCCAGCAGTCGGGGCCGGACAGGGATAAACACTGAAGCTTTCTTT	CASSRGRTGINTEAFF
TRBD1	TRBV9	TRBJ2-4	-	TGTGCCAGCAACGTAGACCCCATGGTGGGACAGGGCAACATTCAGTACTTC	CASNVDPMVGQGNIQYF
-	TRBV2	TRBJ2-7	many	TGTGCCAGCAGTCGGGACGTCTACGAGCAGTACTTC	CASSRDVYEQYF
TRBD2	TRBV20-1	TRBJ2-1	few	TGCAGTGCCTTGACTAGCGGGAGATCCGATGAGCAGTTCTTC	CSALTSGRSDEQFF
TRBD1	TRBV7-8	TRBJ2-7	few	TGTGCCAGCAGTAGGACAGGGGCAAACGAGCAGTACTTC	CASSRTGANEQYF